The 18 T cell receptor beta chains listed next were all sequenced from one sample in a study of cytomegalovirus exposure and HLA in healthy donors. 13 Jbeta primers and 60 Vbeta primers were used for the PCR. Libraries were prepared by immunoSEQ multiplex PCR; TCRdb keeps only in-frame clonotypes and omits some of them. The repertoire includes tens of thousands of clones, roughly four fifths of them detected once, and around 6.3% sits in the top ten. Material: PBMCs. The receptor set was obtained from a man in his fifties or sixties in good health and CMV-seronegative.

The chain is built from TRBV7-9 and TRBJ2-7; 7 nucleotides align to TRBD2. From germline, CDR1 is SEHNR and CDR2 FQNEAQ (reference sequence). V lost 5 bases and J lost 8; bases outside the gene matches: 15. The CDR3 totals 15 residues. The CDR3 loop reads CASSPSGSQGGKQYF. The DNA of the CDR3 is TGTGCCAGCAGCCCAAGTGGGAGTCAGGGAGGGAAGCAGTACTTC.

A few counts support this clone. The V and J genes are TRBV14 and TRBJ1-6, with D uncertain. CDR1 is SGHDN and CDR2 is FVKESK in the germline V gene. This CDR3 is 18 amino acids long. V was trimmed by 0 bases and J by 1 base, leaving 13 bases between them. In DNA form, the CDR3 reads TGTGCCAGCAGCCAAGATTTTTTTCGGGGATCCTATAATTCACCCCTCCACTTT. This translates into CASSQDFFRGSYNSPLHF.

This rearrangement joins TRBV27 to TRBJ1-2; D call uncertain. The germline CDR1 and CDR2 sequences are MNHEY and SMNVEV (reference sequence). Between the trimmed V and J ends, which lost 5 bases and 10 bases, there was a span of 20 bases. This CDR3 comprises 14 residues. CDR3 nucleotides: TGTGCCAGCAGTCGCCCTGACGGGGAAACTGACTACACCTTC. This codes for CASSRPDGETDYTF.

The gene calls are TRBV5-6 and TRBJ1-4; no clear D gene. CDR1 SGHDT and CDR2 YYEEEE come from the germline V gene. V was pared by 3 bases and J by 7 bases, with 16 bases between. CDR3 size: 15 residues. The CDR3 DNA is TGTGCCAGCAGCTCAGACGCAAACGGAGGTGAAAAACTGTTTTTT. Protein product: CASSSDANGGEKLFF.

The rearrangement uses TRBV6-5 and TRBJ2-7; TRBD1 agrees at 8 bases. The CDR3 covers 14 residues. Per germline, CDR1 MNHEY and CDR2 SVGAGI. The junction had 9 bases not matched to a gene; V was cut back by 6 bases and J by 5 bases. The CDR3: CASSRDRLRDEQYF. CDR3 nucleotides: TGTGCCAGCAGCCGGGACAGGTTAAGGGACGAGCAGTACTTC.

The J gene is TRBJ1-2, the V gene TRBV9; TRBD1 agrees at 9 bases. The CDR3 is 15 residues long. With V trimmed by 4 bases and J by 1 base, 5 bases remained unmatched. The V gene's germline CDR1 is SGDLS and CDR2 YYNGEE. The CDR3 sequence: CASSPGTGNNYGYTF. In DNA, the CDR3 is TGTGCCAGCAGCCCCGGGACAGGGAATAACTATGGCTACACCTTC. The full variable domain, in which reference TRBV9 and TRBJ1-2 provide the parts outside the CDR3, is DSGVTQTPKHLITATGQRVTLRCSPRSGDLSVYWYQQSLDQGLQFLIQYYNGEERAKGNILERFSAQQFPDLHSELNLSSLELGDSALYFCASSPGTGNNYGYTFGSGTRLTVV.

CDR3 residues: CASSVLQGATNEQFF. CDR3 in DNA: TGTGCCAGCAGTGTGCTTCAGGGGGCGACCAATGAGCAGTTCTTC. The J gene is TRBJ2-1, the V gene TRBV2, with TRBD1 matching 8 bases. CDR1 and CDR2 from the germline V gene are SNHLY and FYNNEI. J lost 6 bases, V lost 4 bases, and 8 bases had no gene match. The length of the CDR3 is 15 residues. Full variable domain (remainder filled in from reference TRBV2 and TRBJ2-1): EPEVTQTPSHQVTQMGQEVILRCVPISNHLYFYWYRQILGQKVEFLVSFYNNEISEKSEIFDDQFSVERPDGSNFTLKIRSTKLEDSAMYFCASSVLQGATNEQFFGPGTRLTVL.

The CDR3 spells CASSYSTGVYSYEQYF. DNA of the CDR3: TGTGCCAGCAGTTACTCGACGGGGGTTTACTCCTACGAGCAGTACTTC. The V and J genes are TRBV6-5 and TRBJ2-5; perhaps TRBD2 as D (6 bases). The J call is uncertain, as TRBJ2-7 better fits the DNA end. This CDR3 spans 16 amino acids. CDR1 MNHEY and CDR2 SVGAGI come from the germline V gene.

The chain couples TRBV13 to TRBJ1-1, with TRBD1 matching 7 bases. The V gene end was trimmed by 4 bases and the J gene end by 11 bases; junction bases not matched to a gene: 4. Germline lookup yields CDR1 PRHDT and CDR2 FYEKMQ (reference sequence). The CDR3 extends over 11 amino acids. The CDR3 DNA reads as TGTGCCAGCAGCTCGGGACAGAAGGCTTTCTTT. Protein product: CASSSGQKAFF.

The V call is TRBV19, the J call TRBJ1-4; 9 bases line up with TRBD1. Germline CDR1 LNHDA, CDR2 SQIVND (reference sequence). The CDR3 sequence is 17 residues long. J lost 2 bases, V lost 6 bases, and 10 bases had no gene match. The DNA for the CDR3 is TGTGCCAGTAGCTCAACGGGACAGGGAGCCACTAATGAAAAACTGTTTTTT. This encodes CASSSTGQGATNEKLFF. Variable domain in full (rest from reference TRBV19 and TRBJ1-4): DGGITQSPKYLFRKEGQNVTLSCEQNLNHDAMYWYRQDPGQGLRLIYYSQIVNDFQKGDIAEGYSVSREKKESFPLTVTSAQKNPTAFYLCASSSTGQGATNEKLFFGSGTQLSVL.

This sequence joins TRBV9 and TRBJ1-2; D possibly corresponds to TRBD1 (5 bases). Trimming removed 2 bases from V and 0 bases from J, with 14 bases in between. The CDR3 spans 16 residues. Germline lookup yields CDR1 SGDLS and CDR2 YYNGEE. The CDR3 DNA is TGTGCCAGCAGCGTGGGACTGCTCTCGGCTAACTATGGCTACACCTTC. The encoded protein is CASSVGLLSANYGYTF.

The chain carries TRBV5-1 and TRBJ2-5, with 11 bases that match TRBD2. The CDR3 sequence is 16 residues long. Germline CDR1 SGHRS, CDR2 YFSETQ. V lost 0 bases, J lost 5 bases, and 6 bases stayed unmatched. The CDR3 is CASSLGLAGGYETQYF. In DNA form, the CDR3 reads TGCGCCAGCAGCTTGGGGCTAGCGGGGGGTTACGAGACCCAGTACTTC.

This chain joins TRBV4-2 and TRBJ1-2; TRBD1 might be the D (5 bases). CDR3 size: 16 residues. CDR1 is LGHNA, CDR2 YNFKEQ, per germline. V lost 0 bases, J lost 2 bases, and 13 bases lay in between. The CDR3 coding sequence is TGTGCCAGCAGCCAAGACGGGGGTGGGGAAAACTATGGCTACACCTTC. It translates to CASSQDGGGENYGYTF.

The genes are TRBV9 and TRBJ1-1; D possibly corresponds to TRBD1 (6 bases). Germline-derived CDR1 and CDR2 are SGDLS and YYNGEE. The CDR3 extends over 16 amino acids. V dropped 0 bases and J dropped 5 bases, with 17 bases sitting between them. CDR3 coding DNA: TGTGCCAGCAGCGTAGTGGGGGCGCAGATGGTTACTGAAGCTTTCTTT. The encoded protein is CASSVVGAQMVTEAFF.

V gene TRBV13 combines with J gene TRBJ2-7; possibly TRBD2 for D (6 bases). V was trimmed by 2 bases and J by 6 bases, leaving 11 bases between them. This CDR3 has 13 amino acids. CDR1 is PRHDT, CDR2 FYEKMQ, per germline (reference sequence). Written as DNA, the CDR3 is TGTGCCAGCAGCTTAAAGGCGGGGCTCGAGCAGTACTTC. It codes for CASSLKAGLEQYF.

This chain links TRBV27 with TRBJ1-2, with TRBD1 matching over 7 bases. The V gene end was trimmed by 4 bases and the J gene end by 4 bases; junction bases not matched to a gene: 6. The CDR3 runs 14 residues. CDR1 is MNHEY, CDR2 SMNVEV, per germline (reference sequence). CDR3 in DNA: TGTGCCAGCAGTTCCAAGGGGGCTGGCTATGGCTACACCTTC. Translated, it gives CASSSKGAGYGYTF.

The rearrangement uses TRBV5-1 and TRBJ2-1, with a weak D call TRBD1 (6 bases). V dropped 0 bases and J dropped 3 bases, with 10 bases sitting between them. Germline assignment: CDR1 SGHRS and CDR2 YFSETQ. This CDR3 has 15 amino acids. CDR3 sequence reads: CASSLADSFYNEQFF. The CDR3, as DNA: TGCGCCAGCAGCTTGGCGGACAGCTTCTACAATGAGCAGTTCTTC.

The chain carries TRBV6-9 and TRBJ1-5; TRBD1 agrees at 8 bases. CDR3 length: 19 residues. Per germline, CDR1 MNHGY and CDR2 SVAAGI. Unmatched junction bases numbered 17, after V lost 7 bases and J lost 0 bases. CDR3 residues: CASTRSYTGGCNSNQPQHF. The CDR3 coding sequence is TGTGCCAGCACGCGTAGTTATACAGGGGGATGTAATAGCAATCAGCCCCAGCATTTT.